This T cell receptor beta chain was recorded in a study of CD8 T cell repertoires and HIV-1 epitope variants. Overall study context: T cells were stimulated with Twenty-five Gag and Nef peptides separately. Autologous T cell-negative cells served as antigen-presenting cells in equal numbers.

In regard to this clone: As yet, its antigen is unknown.

Clones were read by immunoSEQ multiplex PCR, and TCRdb kept only the in-frame ones, dropping some. The data hold some 87,000 clones, with 74% observed a single time. Study-wide results and limits: Some ten antigen-specific TCR beta clonotypes were found; roughly six seemed cross-reactive to variants.

The source is a male donor with HIV. Specimen: uncultured baseline CD8+ T cells from peripheral blood mononuclear cells (PBMCs).

The CDR3: CASSLSREFNYGYTF. The CDR3 bases are TGTGCCAGCAGTTTATCGAGGGAATTTAACTATGGCTACACCTTC. The V call is TRBV27, the J call TRBJ1-2, with D uncertain. Germline V gene sequence: CDR1 MNHEY, CDR2 SMNVEV (reference sequence). This CDR3 contains 15 residues. With 0 bases removed from V and 1 base from J, the gap between germline ends came to 9 bases.